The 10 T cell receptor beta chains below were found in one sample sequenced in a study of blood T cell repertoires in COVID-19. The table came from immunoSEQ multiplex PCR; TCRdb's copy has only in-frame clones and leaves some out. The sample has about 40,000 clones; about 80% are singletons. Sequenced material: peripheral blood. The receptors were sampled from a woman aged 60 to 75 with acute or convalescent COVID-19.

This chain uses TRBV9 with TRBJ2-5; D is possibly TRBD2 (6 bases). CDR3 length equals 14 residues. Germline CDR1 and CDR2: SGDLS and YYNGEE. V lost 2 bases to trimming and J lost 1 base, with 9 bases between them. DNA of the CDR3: TGTGCCAGCAGCGTCGGGACTGGCCAAGAGACCCAGTACTTC. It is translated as CASSVGTGQETQYF.

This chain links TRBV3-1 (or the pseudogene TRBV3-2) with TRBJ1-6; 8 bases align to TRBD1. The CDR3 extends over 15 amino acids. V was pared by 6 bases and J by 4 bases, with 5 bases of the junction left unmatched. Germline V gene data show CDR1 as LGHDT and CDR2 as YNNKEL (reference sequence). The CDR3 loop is CASRRQGTYNSPLHF. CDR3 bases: TGTGCCAGCAGACGACAGGGGACGTATAATTCACCCCTCCACTTT.

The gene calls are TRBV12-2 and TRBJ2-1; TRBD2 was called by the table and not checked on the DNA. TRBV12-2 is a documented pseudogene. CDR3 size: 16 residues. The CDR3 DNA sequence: TGTGCAAGTCGCTTAGCCCGACTGGCAACCTACAATGAGCAGTTCTTC. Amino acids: CASRLARLATYNEQFF.

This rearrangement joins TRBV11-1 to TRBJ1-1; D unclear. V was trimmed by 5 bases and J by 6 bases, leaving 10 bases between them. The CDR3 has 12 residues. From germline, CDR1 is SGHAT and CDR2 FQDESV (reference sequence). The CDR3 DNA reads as TGTGCCAGCAGCCATTCCGGGGCTGAAGCTTTCTTT. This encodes CASSHSGAEAFF.

CDR3 bases: TGCAGTGCTAGTATACCGGTAGCTTTCTACGAGCAGTACTTC. The encoded protein is CSASIPVAFYEQYF. The chain couples TRBV20-1 to TRBJ2-7; D remains unclear. V was shortened by 3 bases and J by 3 bases, with 15 bases between the two germline ends. Germline V gene sequence: CDR1 DFQATT, CDR2 SNEGSKA (reference sequence). The CDR3 extends over 14 amino acids.

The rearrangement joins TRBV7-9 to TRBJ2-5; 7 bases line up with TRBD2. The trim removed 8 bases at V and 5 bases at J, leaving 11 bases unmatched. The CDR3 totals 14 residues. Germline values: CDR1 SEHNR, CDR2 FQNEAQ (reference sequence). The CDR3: CASRPPGEGETQYF. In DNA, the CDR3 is TGTGCCAGCCGCCCGCCCGGGGAGGGGGAGACCCAGTACTTC.

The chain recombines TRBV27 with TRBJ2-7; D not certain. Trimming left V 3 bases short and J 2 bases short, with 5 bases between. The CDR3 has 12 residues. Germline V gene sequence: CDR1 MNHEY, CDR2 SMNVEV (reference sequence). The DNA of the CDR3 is TGTGCCAGCAGTTTTAGCCCCTACGAGCAGTACTTC. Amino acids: CASSFSPYEQYF.

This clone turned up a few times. CDR3 loop: CASSLSGGYGYTF. The CDR3 DNA follows: TGTGCCAGCAGTTTGTCGGGTGGTTATGGCTACACCTTC. The chain employs TRBV27 and TRBJ1-2; D unresolved. This CDR3 has 13 residues. Germline CDR1 reads MNHEY; CDR2 reads SMNVEV (reference sequence). The V end lost 3 bases, the J end lost 5 bases, and 10 bases lay between the germline ends.

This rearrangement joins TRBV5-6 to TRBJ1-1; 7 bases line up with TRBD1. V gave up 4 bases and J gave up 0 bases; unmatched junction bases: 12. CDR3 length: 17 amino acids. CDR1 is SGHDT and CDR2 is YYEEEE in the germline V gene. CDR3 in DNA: TGTGCCAGCAGCCTAGGGGGCAGGGGTGCGATGAACACTGAAGCTTTCTTT. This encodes CASSLGGRGAMNTEAFF.

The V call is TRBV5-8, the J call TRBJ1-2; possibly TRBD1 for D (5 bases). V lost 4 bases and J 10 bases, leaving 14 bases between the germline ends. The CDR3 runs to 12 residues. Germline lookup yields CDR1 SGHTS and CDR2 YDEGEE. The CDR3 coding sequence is TGTGCCAGCAGCCAAGTCAGGGTGGCCTACACCTTC. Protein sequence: CASSQVRVAYTF.